This paragraph reports one T cell receptor beta chain. Antigen: not known. The data originate from a study of CD8 T cells in Susac syndrome. Study as a whole: There were Susac syndrome patients who were therapy-naive at blood draw, others on corticosteroids, and others on intravenous immunoglobulin alone.

When the RNA was reverse transcribed, random hexamers were used with an input of roughly 0.45 to 1 ug. TCRdb reprocessed the immunoSEQ multiplex PCR reads with MiXCR, giving one entry per CDR3 protein. The table shows 100,000 to 150,000 distinct CDR3 sequences, with approximately 96% occurring only once. Study findings and constraints: Maximal CD8+ clonal expansion in Susac was observed within TEMRA cells and among active patients.

CD8+ and CD4+ T cells from blood underwent TCR beta sequencing, which was carried out in a high-throughput format. The J segment lost 4 bases and the V segment lost 5 bases, leaving 4 bases of the junction unmatched. Per the germline V gene, CDR1 is DFQATT and CDR2 is SNEGSKA (reference sequence). This CDR3 is built from 13 residues. Sequencing input: CD8+ T cells from PBMCs. The rearrangement links TRBV20-1 to TRBJ1-1; 10 bases are a match to TRBD1. The sequence came from a human donor with Susac syndrome. In DNA form, the CDR3 reads TGCAGTGCTGGGACAGGGGAGGTCACTGAAGCTTTCTTT. It translates to CSAGTGEVTEAFF.